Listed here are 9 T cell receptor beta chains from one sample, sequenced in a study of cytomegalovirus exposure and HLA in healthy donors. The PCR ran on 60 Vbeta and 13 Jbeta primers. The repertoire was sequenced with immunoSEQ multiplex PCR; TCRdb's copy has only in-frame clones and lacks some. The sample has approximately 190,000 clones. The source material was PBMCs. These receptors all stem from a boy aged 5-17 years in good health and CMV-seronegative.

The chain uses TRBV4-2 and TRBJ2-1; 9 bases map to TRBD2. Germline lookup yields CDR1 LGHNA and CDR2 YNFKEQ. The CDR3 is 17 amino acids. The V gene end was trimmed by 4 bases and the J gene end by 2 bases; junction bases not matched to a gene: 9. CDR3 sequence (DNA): TGTGCCAGCAGCCCCTCGCATAGCGGGGGCCCCTACAATGAGCAGTTCTTC. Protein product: CASSPSHSGGPYNEQFF.

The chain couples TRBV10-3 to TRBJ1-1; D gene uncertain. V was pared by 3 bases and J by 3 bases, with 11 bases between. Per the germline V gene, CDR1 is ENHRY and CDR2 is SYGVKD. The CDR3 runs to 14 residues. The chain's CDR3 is CAISEVRGDTEAFF. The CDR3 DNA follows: TGTGCCATCAGTGAAGTACGGGGTGACACTGAAGCTTTCTTT.

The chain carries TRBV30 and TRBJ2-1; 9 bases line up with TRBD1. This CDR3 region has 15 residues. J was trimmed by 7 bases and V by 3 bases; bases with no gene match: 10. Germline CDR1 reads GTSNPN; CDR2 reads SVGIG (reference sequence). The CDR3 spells CAWSGTGSLANEQFF. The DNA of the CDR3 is TGTGCCTGGAGCGGGACAGGGAGCCTAGCAAATGAGCAGTTCTTC.

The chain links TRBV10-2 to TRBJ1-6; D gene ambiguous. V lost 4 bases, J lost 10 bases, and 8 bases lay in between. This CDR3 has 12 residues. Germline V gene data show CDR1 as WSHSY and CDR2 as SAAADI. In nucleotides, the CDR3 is TGCGCCAGCAGTGTCACAGTCTCACCCCTCCACTTT. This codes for CASSVTVSPLHF.

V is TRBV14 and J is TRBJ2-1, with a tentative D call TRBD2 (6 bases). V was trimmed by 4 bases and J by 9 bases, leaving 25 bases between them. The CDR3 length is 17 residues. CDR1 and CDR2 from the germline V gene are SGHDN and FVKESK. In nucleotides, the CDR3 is TGTGCCAGCAGCCCCTGGGAGATACCCGAGTCCGGGGGTGAGCAGTTCTTC. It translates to CASSPWEIPESGGEQFF.

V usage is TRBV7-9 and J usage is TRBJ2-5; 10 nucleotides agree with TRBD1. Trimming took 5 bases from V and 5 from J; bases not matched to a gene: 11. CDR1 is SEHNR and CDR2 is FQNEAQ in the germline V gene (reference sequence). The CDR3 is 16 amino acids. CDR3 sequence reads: CASSHPRRTGGETQYF. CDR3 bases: TGTGCCAGCAGCCACCCCCGTAGGACAGGGGGGGAGACCCAGTACTTC.

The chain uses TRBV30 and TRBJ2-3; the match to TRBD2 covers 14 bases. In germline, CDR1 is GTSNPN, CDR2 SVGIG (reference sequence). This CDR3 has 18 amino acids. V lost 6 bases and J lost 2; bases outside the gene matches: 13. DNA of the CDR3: TGTGCCTGCCCAAGCCCCGGGACTAGCGGGGGTAACACAGATACGCAGTATTTT. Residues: CACPSPGTSGGNTDTQYF.

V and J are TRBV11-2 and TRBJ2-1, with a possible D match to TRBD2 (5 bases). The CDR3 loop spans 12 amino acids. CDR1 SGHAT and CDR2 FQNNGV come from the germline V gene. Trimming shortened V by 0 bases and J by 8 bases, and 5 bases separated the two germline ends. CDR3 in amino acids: CASSLERDEQFF. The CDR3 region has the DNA TGTGCCAGCAGCTTAGAGAGGGATGAGCAGTTCTTC. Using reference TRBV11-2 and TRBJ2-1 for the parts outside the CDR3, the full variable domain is EAGVAQSPRYKIIEKRQSVAFWCNPISGHATLYWYQQILGQGPKLLIQFQNNGVVDDSQLPKDRFSAERLKGVDSTLKIQPAKLEDSAVYLCASSLERDEQFFGPGTRLTVL.

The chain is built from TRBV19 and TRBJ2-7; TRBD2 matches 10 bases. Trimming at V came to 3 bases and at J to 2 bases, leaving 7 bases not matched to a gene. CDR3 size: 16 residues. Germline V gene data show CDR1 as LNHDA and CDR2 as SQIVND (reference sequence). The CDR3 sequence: CASSISASGGPYEQYF. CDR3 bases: TGTGCCAGTAGTATCAGCGCTAGCGGGGGCCCCTACGAGCAGTACTTC.